The next 2 T cell receptor beta chains were all read from a single sample in a study of identical twins. TCRdb redid the calling of the 5' RACE reads with MiXCR, one entry per CDR3 protein. The sample yields around 680,000 distinct CDR3 sequences, around 8.6% seen once. The same sample was also studied in work on yellow fever vaccine responses in identical twins.

Specimen: PBMCs. These receptor sequences come from a young woman in good health.

There are a few counts of this clonotype. The V call is TRBV19, the J call TRBJ2-1; TRBD2 aligns across 8 bases. CDR1 and CDR2 (germline): LNHDA, SQIVND (reference sequence). The ends lost 4 bases at V and 6 bases at J; junction bases unmatched: 11. CDR3 length equals 16 residues. The CDR3 here is CASSNPVGLAGNEQFF. The CDR3 DNA follows: TGTGCCAGTAGTAATCCCGTTGGACTAGCTGGCAATGAGCAGTTCTTC.

This clonotype was picked up one time. The gene calls are TRBV7-9 and TRBJ2-7; TRBD2 matches 11 bases. J gave up 3 bases and V 5 bases, and 6 bases lay outside the gene matches. The germline CDR1 and CDR2 sequences are SEHNR and FQNEAQ (reference sequence). The CDR3 runs to 15 residues. The CDR3: CASSAASGRHYEQYF. DNA for the CDR3: TGTGCCAGCAGCGCGGCTAGCGGGAGGCACTACGAGCAGTACTTC.